Following are 17 T cell receptor beta chains from one sample sequenced in a study of blood T cell repertoires in COVID-19. The table came from immunoSEQ multiplex PCR; TCRdb's copy has only in-frame clones and leaves some out. The top ten hold about 2.1% of the sample, which has 470,000 or so clones, approximately 90% seen once. Sequencing was done on a sample of PBMCs or T cells enriched from blood (not recorded which). These receptors were collected from a woman younger than 30 with acute COVID-19.

The rearrangement links TRBV11-2 to TRBJ2-2; TRBD2 aligns across 8 bases. The germline CDR1 and CDR2 sequences are SGHAT and FQNNGV. Unmatched junction bases numbered 10, after V lost 5 bases and J lost 5 bases. CDR3 length: 16 amino acids. The CDR3 region has the DNA TGTGCCAGCAGCCCTCGAGCGGGAGTAGGTACCGGGGAGCTGTTTTTT. Translation gives CASSPRAGVGTGELFF.

The rearrangement joins TRBV4-1 to TRBJ2-7; D ambiguous. The CDR3 totals 13 residues. V lost 1 base to trimming and J lost 4 bases, with 8 bases between them. Germline loops: CDR1 MGHRA, CDR2 YSYEKL. This chain's CDR3 is CASSQGALYEQYF. Here the CDR3 DNA reads TGCGCCAGCAGCCAAGGGGCCCTTTACGAGCAGTACTTC.

The rearrangement joins TRBV5-5 to TRBJ1-6; 7 bases fit TRBD1. The CDR3 sequence is 14 residues long. V lost 2 bases and J lost 7; bases outside the gene matches: 3. In germline, CDR1 is SGHKS, CDR2 YYEKEE (reference sequence). The CDR3 coding sequence is TGTGCCAGCAGCTTCGGAGGGGGCAATTCACCCCTCCACTTT. Translation gives CASSFGGGNSPLHF.

The chain employs TRBV27 and TRBJ2-3; the match to TRBD2 covers 11 bases. Germline CDR1 MNHEY, CDR2 SMNVEV (reference sequence). Trimming took 6 bases from V and 2 from J; bases not matched to a gene: 4. The CDR3 runs to 15 residues. The CDR3 protein is CASRVAGGSTDTQYF. The CDR3 nucleotides are TGTGCCAGCAGGGTAGCGGGGGGGTCCACAGATACGCAGTATTTT.

The rearrangement uses TRBV7-2 and TRBJ1-5, with 7 bases fitting TRBD1. Germline loops: CDR1 SGHTA, CDR2 FQGNSA. V was pared by 2 bases and J by 5 bases, with 6 bases of the junction left unmatched. The CDR3 has 15 amino acids. The DNA for the CDR3 is TGTGCCAGCAGCTTATTTCCAGGGGGAGATCAGCCCCAGCATTTT. Amino acid sequence: CASSLFPGGDQPQHF.

V gene TRBV7-9 combines with J gene TRBJ1-5; maybe TRBD1 (6 bases). This CDR3 is built from 15 residues. Deletions cut 5 bases from V and 3 bases from J, with 14 bases between. Germline lookup yields CDR1 SEHNR and CDR2 FQNEAQ (reference sequence). CDR3 nucleotides: TGTGCCAGCAGCGCAGGGACACTTGCCAATCAGCCCCAGCATTTT. Translation gives CASSAGTLANQPQHF.

The J gene is TRBJ2-1, the V gene TRBV30; 7 bases are a match to TRBD2. CDR1 is GTSNPN, CDR2 SVGIG, per germline (reference sequence). The CDR3 spans 14 residues. V gave up 6 bases and J gave up 0 bases; unmatched junction bases: 5. CDR3 protein: CACGAGSSYNEQFF. The DNA for the CDR3 is TGTGCCTGTGGAGCGGGGAGCTCCTACAATGAGCAGTTCTTC.

The CDR3 DNA is TGTGCCAGCAGTTACTCAACAGGGGGAGGAGGCTACACCTTC. It codes for CASSYSTGGGGYTF. The rearrangement joins TRBV6-2 or TRBV6-3 to TRBJ1-2; 8 positions agree with TRBD1. This CDR3 contains 14 residues. Trimming at V came to 0 bases and at J to 8 bases, leaving 5 bases not matched to a gene. In germline, CDR1 is MNHEY, CDR2 SVGEGT.

As DNA, the CDR3 is TGTGCCAGTAGTACTAGCGGGAGGTATGAGCAGTTCTTC. Its translation is CASSTSGRYEQFF. The chain recombines TRBV19 with TRBJ2-1; 11 positions agree with TRBD2. The CDR3 has 13 residues. V was pared by 4 bases and J by 8 bases, with 1 base of the junction left unmatched. The germline V gene has CDR1 LNHDA and CDR2 SQIVND (reference sequence).

The chain combines TRBV6-5 with TRBJ2-7; maybe TRBD1 (6 bases). Between the trimmed V and J ends, which lost 6 bases and 2 bases, there was a span of 14 bases. Germline V CDR1 and CDR2: MNHEY, SVGAGI. The CDR3 runs to 14 residues. The CDR3 sequence: CASSHDRITYEQYF. The DNA for the CDR3 is TGTGCCAGCAGCCACGACAGGATCACCTACGAGCAGTACTTC.

The rearrangement uses TRBV3-1 (or the pseudogene TRBV3-2) and TRBJ1-2; a weak D match, TRBD1 (6 bases). Germline V gene sequence: CDR1 LGHDT, CDR2 YNNKEL (reference sequence). The CDR3 covers 14 residues. V lost 1 base to trimming and J lost 4 bases, with 10 bases between them. For the CDR3, the DNA is TGTGCCAGCAGCCAAGCGACAGGAAGCTATGGCTACACCTTC. The encoded protein is CASSQATGSYGYTF.

J is TRBJ1-2 and V is TRBV27; tentatively, D is TRBD1 (6 bases). The CDR3 has 15 residues. From germline, CDR1 is MNHEY and CDR2 SMNVEV (reference sequence). V was pared by 5 bases and J by 4 bases, with 17 bases between. The CDR3 region is CASSEQGVNGYGYTF. The CDR3 DNA reads TGTGCCAGCAGTGAACAGGGTGTCAATGGCTATGGCTACACCTTC.

The J gene is TRBJ2-2, the V gene TRBV29-1; possible D gene TRBD1, 8 bases. V lost 5 bases and J lost 4, with 23 bases in between. Per germline, CDR1 SQVTM and CDR2 ANQGSEA. The CDR3 runs to 17 residues. CDR3: CSVKGGLTGVGTGELFF. CDR3 nucleotide sequence: TGCAGCGTTAAGGGGGGGTTGACAGGGGTCGGCACCGGGGAGCTGTTTTTT.

This clone was observed once. The gene calls are TRBV19 and TRBJ1-1; maybe TRBD1 (5 bases). The CDR3 consists of 16 residues. The germline gives CDR1 LNHDA, CDR2 SQIVND (reference sequence). Trimming took 2 bases from V and 0 from J, leaving 13 bases between them. The CDR3 sequence is CASSIRRQSMNTEAFF. The CDR3 nucleotides are TGTGCCAGTAGTATACGGCGACAGAGCATGAACACTGAAGCTTTCTTT.

In its sample, this clone was seen once. V and J are TRBV2 and TRBJ1-1; 11 positions agree with TRBD1. The V gene's germline CDR1 is SNHLY and CDR2 FYNNEI. This CDR3 comprises 16 residues. V was pared by 10 bases and J by 2 bases, with 12 bases of the junction left unmatched. The CDR3 DNA reads as TGTGCCACGGCACGACGGACAGGGGGCATAAACACTGAAGCTTTCTTT. Its protein product is CATARRTGGINTEAFF.

The chain uses TRBV11-2 and TRBJ2-3; no firm D call. CDR3 length: 15 amino acids. Germline CDR1 and CDR2: SGHAT and FQNNGV. Trimming removed 2 bases at V and 0 bases at J, with 9 bases between. CDR3 bases: TGTGCCAGCAGCTTACCTGACGGGAGCACAGATACGCAGTATTTT. It encodes CASSLPDGSTDTQYF.

The rearrangement uses TRBV9 and TRBJ1-3; the match to TRBD1 covers 10 bases. Trimming took 1 base from V and 4 from J; bases not matched to a gene: 8. CDR3 length: 17 amino acids. Germline V lookup: CDR1 SGDLS, CDR2 YYNGEE. DNA for the CDR3: TGTGCCAGCAGCGTAAGAATCGGGACAGGGGCCGGAAACACCATATATTTT. Protein: CASSVRIGTGAGNTIYF.